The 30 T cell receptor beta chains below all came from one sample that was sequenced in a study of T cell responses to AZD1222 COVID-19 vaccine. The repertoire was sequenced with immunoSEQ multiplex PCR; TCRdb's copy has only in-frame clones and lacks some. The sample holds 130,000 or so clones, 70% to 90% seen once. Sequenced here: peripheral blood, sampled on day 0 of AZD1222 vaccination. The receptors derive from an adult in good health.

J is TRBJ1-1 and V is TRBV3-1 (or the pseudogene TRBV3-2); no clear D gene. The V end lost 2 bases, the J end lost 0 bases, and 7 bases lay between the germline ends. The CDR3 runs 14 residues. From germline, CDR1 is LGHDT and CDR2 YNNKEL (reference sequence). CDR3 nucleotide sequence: TGTGCCAGCAGCCAACCGTGGTTGAACACTGAAGCTTTCTTT. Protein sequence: CASSQPWLNTEAFF.

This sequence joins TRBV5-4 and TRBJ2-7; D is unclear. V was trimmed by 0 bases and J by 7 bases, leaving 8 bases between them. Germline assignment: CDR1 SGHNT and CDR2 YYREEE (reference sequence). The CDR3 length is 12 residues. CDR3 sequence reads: CASSLAVGEQYF. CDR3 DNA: TGTGCCAGCAGCTTGGCCGTCGGGGAGCAGTACTTC.

CDR3 region: CAWNTGPYEQYF. The CDR3 DNA follows: TGTGCCTGGAACACGGGACCTTACGAGCAGTACTTC. The chain uses TRBV30 and TRBJ2-7, with D perhaps matching TRBD1 or TRBD2 (5 bases each). Germline values: CDR1 GTSNPN, CDR2 SVGIG (reference sequence). The CDR3 sequence is 12 residues long. V lost 4 bases and J 4 bases, leaving 11 bases between the germline ends.

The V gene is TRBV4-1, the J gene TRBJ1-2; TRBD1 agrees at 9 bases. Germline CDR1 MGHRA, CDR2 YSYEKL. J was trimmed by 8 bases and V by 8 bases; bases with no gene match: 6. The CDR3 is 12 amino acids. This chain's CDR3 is CASRTGVGGYTF. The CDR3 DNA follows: TGCGCCAGCCGGACAGGGGTGGGAGGCTACACCTTC.

CDR3 loop: CASRPRTSGGYTF. CDR3 bases: TGTGCCAGCAGGCCGAGAACCTCGGGCGGCTACACCTTC. The chain joins TRBV12-3 or TRBV12-4 to TRBJ1-2; no firm D call. There are 13 residues in the CDR3. V was pared by 6 bases and J by 8 bases, with 16 bases between.

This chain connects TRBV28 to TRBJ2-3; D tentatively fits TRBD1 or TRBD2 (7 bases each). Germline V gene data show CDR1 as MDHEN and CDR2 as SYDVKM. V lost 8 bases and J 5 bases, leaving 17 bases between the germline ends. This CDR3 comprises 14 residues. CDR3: CASWGGTAGDTQYF. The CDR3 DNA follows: TGTGCCAGCTGGGGGGGGACAGCTGGAGATACGCAGTATTTT.

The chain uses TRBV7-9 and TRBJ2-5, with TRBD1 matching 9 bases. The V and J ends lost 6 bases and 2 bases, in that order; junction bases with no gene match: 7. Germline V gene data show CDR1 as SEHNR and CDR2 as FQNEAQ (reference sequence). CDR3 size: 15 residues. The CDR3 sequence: CASSPGGQGQETQYF. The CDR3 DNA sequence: TGTGCCAGCAGTCCCGGGGGACAGGGACAAGAGACCCAGTACTTC.

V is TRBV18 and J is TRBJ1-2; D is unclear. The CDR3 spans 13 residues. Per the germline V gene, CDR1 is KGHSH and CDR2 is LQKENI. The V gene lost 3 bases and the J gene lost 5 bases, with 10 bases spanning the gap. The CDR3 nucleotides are TGTGCCAGCTCACCGCTGGGAGGGTATGGCTACACCTTC. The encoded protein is CASSPLGGYGYTF.

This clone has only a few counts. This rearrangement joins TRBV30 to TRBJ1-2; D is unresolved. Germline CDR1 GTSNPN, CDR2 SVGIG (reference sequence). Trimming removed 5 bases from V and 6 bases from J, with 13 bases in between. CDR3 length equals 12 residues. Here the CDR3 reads CAWSGYINGYTF. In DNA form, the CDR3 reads TGTGCCTGGTCGGGGTATATTAATGGCTACACCTTC.

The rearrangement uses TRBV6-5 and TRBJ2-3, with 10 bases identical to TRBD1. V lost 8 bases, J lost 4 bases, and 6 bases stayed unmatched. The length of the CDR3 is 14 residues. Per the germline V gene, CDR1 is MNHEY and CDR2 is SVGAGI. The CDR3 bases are TGTGCCAGCGGGGACAGGGGTAATCCAGATACGCAGTATTTT. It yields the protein CASGDRGNPDTQYF.

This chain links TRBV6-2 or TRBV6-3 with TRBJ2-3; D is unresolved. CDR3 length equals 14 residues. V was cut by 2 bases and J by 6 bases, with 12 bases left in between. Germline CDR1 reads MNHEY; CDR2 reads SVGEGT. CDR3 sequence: CASSYGSPGDTQYF. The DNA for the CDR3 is TGTGCCAGCAGTTACGGGTCACCTGGGGATACGCAGTATTTT.

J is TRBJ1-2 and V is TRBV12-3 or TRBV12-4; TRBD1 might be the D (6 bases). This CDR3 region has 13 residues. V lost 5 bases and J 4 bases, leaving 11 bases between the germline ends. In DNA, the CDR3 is TGTGCCAGCAGTGTGGACAGCTCCTATGGCTACACCTTC. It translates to CASSVDSSYGYTF.

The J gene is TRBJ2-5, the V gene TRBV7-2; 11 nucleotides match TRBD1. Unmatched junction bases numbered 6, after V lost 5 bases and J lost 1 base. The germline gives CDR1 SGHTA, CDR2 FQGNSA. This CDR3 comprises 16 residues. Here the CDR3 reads CASSPLGTGGQETQYF. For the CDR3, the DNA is TGTGCCAGCAGCCCTCTGGGGACAGGGGGCCAAGAGACCCAGTACTTC.

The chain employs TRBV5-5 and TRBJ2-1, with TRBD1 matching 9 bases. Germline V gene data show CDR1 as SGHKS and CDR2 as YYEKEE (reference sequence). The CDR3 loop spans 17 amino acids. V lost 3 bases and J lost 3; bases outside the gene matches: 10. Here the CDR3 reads CASSWQGQGTGYNEQFF. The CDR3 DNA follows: TGTGCCAGCAGCTGGCAGGGACAGGGAACAGGCTACAATGAGCAGTTCTTC.

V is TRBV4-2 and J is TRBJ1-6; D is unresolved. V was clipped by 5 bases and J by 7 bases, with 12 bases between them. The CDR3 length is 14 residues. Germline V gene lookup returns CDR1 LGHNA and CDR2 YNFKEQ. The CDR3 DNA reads TGTGCCAGCAGCGGCCGGGCTGCGAATTCACCCCTCCACTTT. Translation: CASSGRAANSPLHF.

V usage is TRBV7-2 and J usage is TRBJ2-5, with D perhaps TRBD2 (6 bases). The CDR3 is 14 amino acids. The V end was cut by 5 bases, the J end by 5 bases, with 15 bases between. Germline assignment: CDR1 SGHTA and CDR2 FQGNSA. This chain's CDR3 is CASSRSGLGETQYF. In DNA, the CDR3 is TGTGCCAGCAGCCGTAGCGGCTTAGGGGAGACCCAGTACTTC. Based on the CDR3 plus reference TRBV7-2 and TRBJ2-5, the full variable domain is GAGVSQSPSNKVTEKGKDVELRCDPISGHTALYWYRQSLGQGLEFLIYFQGNSAPDKSGLPSDRFSAERTGGSVSTLTIQRTQQEDSAVYLCASSRSGLGETQYFGPGTRLLVL.

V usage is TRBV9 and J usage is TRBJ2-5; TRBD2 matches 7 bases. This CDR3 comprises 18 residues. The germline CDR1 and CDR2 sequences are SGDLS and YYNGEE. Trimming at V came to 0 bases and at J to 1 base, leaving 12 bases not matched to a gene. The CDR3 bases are TGTGCCAGCAGCGTAGGGGCGGGAGCCACGACGGGCCAAGAGACCCAGTACTTC. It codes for CASSVGAGATTGQETQYF.

CDR3 residues: CASSPNNQPQHF. The CDR3 nucleotides are TGTGCCAGCAGCCCTAACAATCAGCCCCAGCATTTT. The chain uses TRBV7-2 and TRBJ1-5; D unclear. This CDR3 has 12 residues. The V gene's germline CDR1 is SGHTA and CDR2 FQGNSA. Trimming took 5 bases from V and 3 from J, leaving 5 bases between them.

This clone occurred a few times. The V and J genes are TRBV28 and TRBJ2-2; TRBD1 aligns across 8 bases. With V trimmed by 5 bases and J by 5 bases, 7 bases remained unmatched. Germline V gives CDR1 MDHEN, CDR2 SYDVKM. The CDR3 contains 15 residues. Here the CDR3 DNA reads TGTGCCAGCAGTCAGGACAGGGAGTATACCGGGGAGCTGTTTTTT. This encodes CASSQDREYTGELFF. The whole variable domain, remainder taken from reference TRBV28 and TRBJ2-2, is DVKVTQSSRYLVKRTGEKVFLECVQDMDHENMFWYRQDPGLGLRLIYFSYDVKMKEKGDIPEGYSVSREKKERFSLILESASTNQTSMYLCASSQDREYTGELFFGEGSRLTVL.

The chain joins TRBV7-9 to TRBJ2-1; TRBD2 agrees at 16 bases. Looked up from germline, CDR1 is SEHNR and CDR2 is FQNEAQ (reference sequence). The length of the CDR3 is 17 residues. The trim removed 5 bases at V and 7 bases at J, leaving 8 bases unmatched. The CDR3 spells CASSLGTSGGALNEQFF. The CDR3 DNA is TGTGCCAGCAGCCTTGGGACTAGCGGGGGGGCCCTAAATGAGCAGTTCTTC.

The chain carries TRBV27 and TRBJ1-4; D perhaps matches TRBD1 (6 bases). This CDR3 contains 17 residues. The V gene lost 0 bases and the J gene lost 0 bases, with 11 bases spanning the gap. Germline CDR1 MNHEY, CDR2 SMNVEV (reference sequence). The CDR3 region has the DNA TGTGCCAGCAGTTTATCGGGGGCTTTTGCAACTAATGAAAAACTGTTTTTT. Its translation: CASSLSGAFATNEKLFF.

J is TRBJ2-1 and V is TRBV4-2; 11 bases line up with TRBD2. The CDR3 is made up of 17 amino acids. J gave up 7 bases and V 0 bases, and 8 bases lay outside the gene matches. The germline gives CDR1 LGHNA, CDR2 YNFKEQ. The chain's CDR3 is CASSQDVSSGRNNEQFF. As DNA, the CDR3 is TGTGCCAGCAGCCAAGATGTGTCTAGCGGGAGGAATAATGAGCAGTTCTTC.

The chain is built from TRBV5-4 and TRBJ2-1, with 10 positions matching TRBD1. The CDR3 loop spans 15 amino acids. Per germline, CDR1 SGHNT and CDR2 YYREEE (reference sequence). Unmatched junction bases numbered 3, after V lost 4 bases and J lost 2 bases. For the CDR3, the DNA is TGTGCCAGCAGCGGGGGGACAGGGGCCTACAATGAGCAGTTCTTC. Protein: CASSGGTGAYNEQFF.

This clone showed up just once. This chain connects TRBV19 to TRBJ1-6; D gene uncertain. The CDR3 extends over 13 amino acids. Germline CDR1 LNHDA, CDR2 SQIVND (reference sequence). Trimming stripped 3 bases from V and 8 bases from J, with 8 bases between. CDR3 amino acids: CASSIQTYSPLHF. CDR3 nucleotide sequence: TGTGCCAGTAGTATCCAGACGTATTCACCCCTCCACTTT.

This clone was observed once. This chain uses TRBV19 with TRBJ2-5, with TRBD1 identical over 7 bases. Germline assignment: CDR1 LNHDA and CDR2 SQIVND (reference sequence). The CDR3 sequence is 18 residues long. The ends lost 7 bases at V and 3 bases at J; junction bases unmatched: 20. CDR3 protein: CASITLDPHRGEEETQYF. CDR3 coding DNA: TGTGCCAGTATCACCCTCGACCCCCACAGGGGTGAGGAAGAGACCCAGTACTTC.

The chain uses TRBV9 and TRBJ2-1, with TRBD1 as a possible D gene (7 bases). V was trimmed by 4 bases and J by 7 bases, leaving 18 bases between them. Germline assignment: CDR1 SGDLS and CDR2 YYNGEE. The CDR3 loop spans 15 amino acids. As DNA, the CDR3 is TGTGCCAGCAGCCCCAGGACAGGAGGGGAGAATGAGCAGTTCTTC. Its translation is CASSPRTGGENEQFF.

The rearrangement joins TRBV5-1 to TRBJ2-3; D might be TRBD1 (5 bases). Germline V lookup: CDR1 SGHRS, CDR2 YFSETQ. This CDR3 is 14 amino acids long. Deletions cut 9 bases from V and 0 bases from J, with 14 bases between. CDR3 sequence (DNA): TGCGCCACCAGGTTGGGGCCTAGCACAGATACGCAGTATTTT. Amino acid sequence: CATRLGPSTDTQYF.

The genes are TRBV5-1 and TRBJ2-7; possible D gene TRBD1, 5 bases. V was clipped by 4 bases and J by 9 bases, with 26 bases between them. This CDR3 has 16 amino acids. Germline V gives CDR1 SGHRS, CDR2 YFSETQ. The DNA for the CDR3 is TGCGCCAGCAGCCCAGACATGTTCAGGGCTGACTTTGGGCAGTACTTC. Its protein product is CASSPDMFRADFGQYF.

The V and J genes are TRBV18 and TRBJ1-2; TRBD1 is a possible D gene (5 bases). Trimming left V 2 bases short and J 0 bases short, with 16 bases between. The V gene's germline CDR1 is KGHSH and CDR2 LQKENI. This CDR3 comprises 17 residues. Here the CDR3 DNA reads TGTGCCAGCTCACCAATAGTGGTCGAACAGGCTAACTATGGCTACACCTTC. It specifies CASSPIVVEQANYGYTF.

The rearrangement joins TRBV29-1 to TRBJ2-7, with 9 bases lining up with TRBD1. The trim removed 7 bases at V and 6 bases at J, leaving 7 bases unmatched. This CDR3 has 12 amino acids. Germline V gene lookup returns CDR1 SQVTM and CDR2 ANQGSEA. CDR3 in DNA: TGCAGCGCCTGGGGACAGGGAGGCGAGCAGTACTTC. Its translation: CSAWGQGGEQYF.